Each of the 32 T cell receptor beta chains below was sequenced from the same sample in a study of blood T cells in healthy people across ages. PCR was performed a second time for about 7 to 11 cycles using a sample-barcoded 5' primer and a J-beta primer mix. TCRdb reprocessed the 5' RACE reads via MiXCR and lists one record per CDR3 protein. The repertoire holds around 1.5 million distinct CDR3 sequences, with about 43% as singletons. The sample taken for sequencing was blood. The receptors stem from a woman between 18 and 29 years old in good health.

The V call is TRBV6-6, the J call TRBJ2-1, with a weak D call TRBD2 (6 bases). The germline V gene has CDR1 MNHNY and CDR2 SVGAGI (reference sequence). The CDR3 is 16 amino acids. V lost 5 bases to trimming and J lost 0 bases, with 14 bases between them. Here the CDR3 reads CASSQDYQSSYNEQFF. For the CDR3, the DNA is TGTGCCAGCAGTCAGGACTACCAGAGCTCCTACAATGAGCAGTTCTTC.

The CDR3 DNA reads TGTGCCAGCAGCAAAGGGGACGAGCAGTACTTC. Amino acids: CASSKGDEQYF. J is TRBJ2-7 and V is TRBV21-1. TRBV21-1 constitutes a pseudogene. This CDR3 contains 11 residues.

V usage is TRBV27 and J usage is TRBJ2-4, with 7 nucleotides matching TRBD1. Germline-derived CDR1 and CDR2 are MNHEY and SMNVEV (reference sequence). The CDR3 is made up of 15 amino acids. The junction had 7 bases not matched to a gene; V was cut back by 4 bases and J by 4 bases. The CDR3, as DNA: TGTGCCAGCAGTTCCGGACAGGTCCGAAAAAACATTCAGTACTTC. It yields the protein CASSSGQVRKNIQYF.

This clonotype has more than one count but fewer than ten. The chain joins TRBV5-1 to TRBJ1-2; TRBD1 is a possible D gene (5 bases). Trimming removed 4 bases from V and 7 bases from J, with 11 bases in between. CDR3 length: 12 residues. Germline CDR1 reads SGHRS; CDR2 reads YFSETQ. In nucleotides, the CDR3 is TGCGCCAGCAGCCACCTGGGACGTGGCTACACCTTC. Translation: CASSHLGRGYTF.

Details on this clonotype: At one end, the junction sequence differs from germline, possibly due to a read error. CDR3 nucleotides: TGTGCTAGCAGCTTAGAGGTGACAGGGGGGTATGGCTACACCTTC. It codes for CASSLEVTGGYGYTF. The V and J genes are TRBV7-7 and TRBJ1-2, with 9 bases fitting TRBD1. The CDR3 runs to 15 residues. Germline CDR1 is SSHAT and CDR2 is FNYEAQ (reference sequence).

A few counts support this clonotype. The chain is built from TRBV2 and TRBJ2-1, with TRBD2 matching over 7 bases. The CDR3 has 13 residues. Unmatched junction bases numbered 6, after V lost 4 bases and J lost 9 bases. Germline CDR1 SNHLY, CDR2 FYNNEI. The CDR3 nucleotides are TGTGCCAGCAGTGGCGGGAGATGGGCTGAGCAGTTCTTC. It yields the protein CASSGGRWAEQFF.

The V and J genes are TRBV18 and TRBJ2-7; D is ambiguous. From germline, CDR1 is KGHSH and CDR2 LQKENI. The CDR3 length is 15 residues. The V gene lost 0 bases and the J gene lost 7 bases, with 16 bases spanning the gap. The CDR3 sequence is CASSPPEENLDEQYF. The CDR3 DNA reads TGTGCCAGCTCACCACCAGAAGAGAATCTGGATGAGCAGTACTTC.

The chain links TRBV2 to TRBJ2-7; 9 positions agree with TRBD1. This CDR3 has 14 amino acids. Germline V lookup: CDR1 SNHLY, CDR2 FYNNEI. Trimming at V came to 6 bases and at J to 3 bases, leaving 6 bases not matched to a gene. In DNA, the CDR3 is TGTGCCAGCAGAGAGGACAGGGGCTACTACGAGCAGTACTTC. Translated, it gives CASREDRGYYEQYF. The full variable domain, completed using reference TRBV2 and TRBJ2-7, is EPEVTQTPSHQVTQMGQEVILRCVPISNHLYFYWYRQILGQKVEFLVSFYNNEISEKSEIFDDQFSVERPDGSNFTLKIRSTKLEDSAMYFCASREDRGYYEQYFGPGTRLTVT.

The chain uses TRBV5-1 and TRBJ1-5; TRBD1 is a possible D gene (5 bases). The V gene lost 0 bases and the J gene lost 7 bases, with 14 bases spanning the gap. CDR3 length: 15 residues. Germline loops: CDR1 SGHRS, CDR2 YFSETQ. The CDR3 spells CASSLEGTGGQPQHF. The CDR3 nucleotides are TGCGCCAGCAGCTTGGAGGGGACCGGGGGACAGCCCCAGCATTTT.

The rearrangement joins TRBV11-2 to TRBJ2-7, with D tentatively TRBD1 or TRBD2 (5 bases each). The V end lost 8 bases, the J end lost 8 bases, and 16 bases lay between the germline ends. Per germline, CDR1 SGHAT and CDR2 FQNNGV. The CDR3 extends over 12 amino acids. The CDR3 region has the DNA TGTGCCAGCGGGACGGGCGGGCCGCAGCAGTACTTC. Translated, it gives CASGTGGPQQYF.

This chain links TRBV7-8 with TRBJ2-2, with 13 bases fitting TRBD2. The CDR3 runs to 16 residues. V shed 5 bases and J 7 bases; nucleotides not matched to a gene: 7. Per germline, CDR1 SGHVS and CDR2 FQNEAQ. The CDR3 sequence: CASSLLAGGYNGELFF. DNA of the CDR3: TGTGCCAGCAGCCTACTAGCGGGAGGGTATAACGGGGAGCTGTTTTTT.

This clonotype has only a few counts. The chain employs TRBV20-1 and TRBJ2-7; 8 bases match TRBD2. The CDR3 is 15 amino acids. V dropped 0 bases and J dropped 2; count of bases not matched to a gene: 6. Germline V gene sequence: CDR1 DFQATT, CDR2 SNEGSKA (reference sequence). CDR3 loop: CSARDWSGGPYEQYF. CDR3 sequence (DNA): TGCAGTGCTAGAGATTGGAGCGGGGGACCCTACGAGCAGTACTTC.

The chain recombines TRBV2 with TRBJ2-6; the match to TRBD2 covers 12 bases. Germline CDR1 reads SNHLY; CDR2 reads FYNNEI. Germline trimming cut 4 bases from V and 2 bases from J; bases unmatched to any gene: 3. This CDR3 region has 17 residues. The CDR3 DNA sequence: TGTGCCAGCAGTGGACTAGCGGGAGCGCCTGGGGCCAACGTCCTGACTTTC. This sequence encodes CASSGLAGAPGANVLTF.

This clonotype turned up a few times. DNA for the CDR3: TGTGCCAGCAGCTTATCTTCGGTTGGGACCCAGTACTTC. It specifies CASSLSSVGTQYF. The chain employs TRBV7-2 and TRBJ2-7, with D hard to call. The J call is doubtful: the DNA matches TRBJ2-5 better. Per the germline V gene, CDR1 is SGHTA and CDR2 is FQGNSA. The CDR3 totals 13 residues.

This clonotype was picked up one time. As DNA, the CDR3 is TGTGCCAGCAGTAGACTGGGACAGCTATTATACAATGAGCAGTTCTTC. Its translation: CASSRLGQLLYNEQFF. The genes are TRBV6-2 or TRBV6-3 and TRBJ2-1; TRBD1 aligns across 7 bases. This CDR3 has 16 amino acids. Germline lookup yields CDR1 MNHEY and CDR2 SVGEGT. Germline trimming cut 5 bases from V and 4 bases from J; bases unmatched to any gene: 11.

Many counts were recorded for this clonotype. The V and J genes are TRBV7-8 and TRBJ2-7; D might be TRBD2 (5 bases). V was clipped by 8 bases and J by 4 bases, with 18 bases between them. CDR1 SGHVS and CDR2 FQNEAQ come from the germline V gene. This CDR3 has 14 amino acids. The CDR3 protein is CASSAGQANYEQYF. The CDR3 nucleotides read TGTGCCAGCTCTGCGGGCCAGGCGAATTACGAGCAGTACTTC.

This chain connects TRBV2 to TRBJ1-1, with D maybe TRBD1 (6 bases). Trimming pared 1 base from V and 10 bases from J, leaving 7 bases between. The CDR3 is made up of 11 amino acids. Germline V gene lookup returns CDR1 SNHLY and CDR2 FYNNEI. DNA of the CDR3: TGTGCCAGCAGTGAAGGGGGGGCAGCTTTCTTT. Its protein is CASSEGGAAFF.

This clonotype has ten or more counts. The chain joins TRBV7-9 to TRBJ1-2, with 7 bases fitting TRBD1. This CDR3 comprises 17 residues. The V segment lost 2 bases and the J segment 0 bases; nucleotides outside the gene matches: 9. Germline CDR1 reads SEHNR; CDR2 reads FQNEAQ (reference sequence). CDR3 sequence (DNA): TGTGCCAGCAGCTTATGGCGGAGGGACAGCTCTAACTATGGCTACACCTTC. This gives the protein CASSLWRRDSSNYGYTF.

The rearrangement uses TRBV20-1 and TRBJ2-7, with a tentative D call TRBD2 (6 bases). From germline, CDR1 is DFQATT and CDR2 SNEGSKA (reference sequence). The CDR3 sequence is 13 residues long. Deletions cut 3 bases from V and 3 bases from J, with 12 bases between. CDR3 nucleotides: TGCAGTGCTAGTCAGCGGGTAGGCTACGAGCAGTACTTC. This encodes CSASQRVGYEQYF.

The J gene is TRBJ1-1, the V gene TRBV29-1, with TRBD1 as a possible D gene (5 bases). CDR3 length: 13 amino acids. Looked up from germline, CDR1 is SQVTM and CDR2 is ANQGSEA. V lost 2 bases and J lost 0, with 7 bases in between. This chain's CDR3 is CSVEQGMNTEAFF. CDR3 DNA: TGCAGCGTTGAACAGGGCATGAACACTGAAGCTTTCTTT.

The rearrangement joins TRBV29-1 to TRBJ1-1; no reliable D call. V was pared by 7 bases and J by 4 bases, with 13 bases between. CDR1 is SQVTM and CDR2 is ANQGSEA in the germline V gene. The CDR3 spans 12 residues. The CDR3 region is CSAWSGRTEAFF. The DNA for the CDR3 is TGCAGCGCCTGGAGTGGGCGCACTGAAGCTTTCTTT.

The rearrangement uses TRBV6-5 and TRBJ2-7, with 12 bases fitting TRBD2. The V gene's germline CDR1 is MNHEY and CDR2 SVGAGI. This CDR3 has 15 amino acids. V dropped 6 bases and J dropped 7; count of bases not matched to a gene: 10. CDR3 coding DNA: TGTGCCAGCAGATCGACTAGCGGGAGTAGGGGTGAGCAGTACTTC. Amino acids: CASRSTSGSRGEQYF.

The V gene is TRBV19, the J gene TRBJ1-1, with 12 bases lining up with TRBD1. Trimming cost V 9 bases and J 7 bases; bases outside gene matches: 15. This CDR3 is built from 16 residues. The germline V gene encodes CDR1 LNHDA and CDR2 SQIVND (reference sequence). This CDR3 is CASLPGQGAFSVEAFF. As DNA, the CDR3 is TGTGCCAGCTTGCCGGGACAGGGGGCGTTTTCGGTTGAAGCTTTCTTT.

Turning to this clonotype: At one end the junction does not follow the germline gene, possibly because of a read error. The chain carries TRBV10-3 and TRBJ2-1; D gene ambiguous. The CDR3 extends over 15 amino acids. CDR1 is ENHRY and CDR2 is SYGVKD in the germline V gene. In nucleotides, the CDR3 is TGCGCCATCAGTAGTGGTCAGCCCTCCTACAATGAGCAGTTCTTC. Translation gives CAISSGQPSYNEQFF.

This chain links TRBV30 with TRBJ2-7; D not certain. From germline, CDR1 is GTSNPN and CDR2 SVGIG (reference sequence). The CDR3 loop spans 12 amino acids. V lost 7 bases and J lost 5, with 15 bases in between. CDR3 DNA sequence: TGTGCCTCAAGATGGGCTGTCAACGAGCAGTACTTC. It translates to CASRWAVNEQYF.

CDR3 residues: CAIGGIDSDTQYF. The CDR3 nucleotides read TGTGCCATCGGGGGGATTGACTCAGATACGCAGTATTTT. This rearrangement joins TRBV10-3 to TRBJ2-3, with D possibly matching TRBD2 (6 bases). Germline lookup yields CDR1 ENHRY and CDR2 SYGVKD. Deletions cut 8 bases from V and 4 bases from J, with 13 bases between. The CDR3 length is 13 residues.

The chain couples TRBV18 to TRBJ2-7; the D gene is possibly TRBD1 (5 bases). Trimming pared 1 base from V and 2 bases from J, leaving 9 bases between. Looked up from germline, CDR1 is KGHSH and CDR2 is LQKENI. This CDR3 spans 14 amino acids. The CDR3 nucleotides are TGTGCCAGCTCACCACTCCAGGGTACCTACGAGCAGTACTTC. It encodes CASSPLQGTYEQYF.

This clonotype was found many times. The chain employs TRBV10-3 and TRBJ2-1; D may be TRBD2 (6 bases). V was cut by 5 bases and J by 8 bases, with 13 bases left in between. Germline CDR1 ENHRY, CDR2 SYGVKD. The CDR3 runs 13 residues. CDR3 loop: CAISSASDDEQFF. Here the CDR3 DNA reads TGTGCCATCAGTTCGGCTAGCGACGATGAGCAGTTCTTC.

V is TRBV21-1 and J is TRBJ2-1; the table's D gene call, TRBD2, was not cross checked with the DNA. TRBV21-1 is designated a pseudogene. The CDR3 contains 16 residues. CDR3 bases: TGTGCCAGCAGCAAACTAGTGAGAGACACCTACAATGAGCAGTTCTTC. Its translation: CASSKLVRDTYNEQFF.

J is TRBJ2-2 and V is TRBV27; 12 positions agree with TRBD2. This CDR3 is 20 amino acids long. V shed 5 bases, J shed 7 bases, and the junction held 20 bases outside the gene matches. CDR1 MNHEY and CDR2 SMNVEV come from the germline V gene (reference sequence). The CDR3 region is CASSPSPLSLAGGPGGELFF. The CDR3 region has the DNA TGTGCCAGCAGTCCCAGCCCCCTAAGCCTAGCGGGAGGGCCCGGCGGGGAGCTGTTTTTT.

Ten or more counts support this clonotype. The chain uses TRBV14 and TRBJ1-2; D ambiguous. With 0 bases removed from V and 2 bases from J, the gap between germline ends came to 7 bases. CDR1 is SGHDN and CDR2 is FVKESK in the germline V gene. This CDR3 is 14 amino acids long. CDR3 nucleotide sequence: TGTGCCAGCAGCCAAGATCCCTACAACTATGGCTACACCTTC. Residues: CASSQDPYNYGYTF.

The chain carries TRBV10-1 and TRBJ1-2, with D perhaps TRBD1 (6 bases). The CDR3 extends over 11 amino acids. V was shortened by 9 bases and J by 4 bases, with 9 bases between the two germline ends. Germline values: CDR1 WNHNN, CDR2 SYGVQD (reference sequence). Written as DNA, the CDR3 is TGCGCCAGGGAGGGGGTCTATGGCTACACCTTC. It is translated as CAREGVYGYTF.